A selection of T cell receptor beta chains follows, all from one sample in a study of T-cell reconstitution after alpha-beta-depleted transplantation in children. In TCRdb, the PCR reads were re-called with MiXCR into one record per CDR3 protein. The sample records 450,000 to 600,000 distinct CDR3 sequences, 13% being singletons. The source was PBMCs, mostly from graft donor cells, collected 360 days after TCRalphabeta/CD19-depleted stem cell transplant. These receptors came from a male patient younger than 18 who had a stem cell transplant for acute myeloid leukemia, so the T cells may come from the graft donor. Each CDR3 is given with its conserved first and last residue. D genes are given only for firm matches. Size is omitted from some rows. Given values are once, few, many or a class for expanded clones.

length: 13
D: .
V: TRBV30
J: TRBJ1-1
size: few
DNA: TGTGCCTGGAGAGATGGGGGGCACACTGAAGCTTTCTTT
CDR3: CAWRDGGHTEAFF

length: 15
D: .
V: TRBV19
J: TRBJ1-1
size: .
DNA: TGTGCCAGTAGTTCGCCCGACAGAGGGAACACTGAAGCTTTCTTT
CDR3: CASSSPDRGNTEAFF

length: 14
D: .
V: TRBV5-1
J: TRBJ1-2
size: few
DNA: TGCGCCAGCTCACACGTCATGGGAAACTATGGCTACACCTTC
CDR3: CASSHVMGNYGYTF

length: 16
D: .
V: TRBV7-2
J: TRBJ1-1
size: many
DNA: TGTGCCAGCAGCCCAGGGGTGTGGGGGCGGCACACTGAAGCTTTCTTT
CDR3: CASSPGVWGRHTEAFF

length: 13
D: TRBD2
V: TRBV6-1
J: TRBJ2-1
size: .
DNA: TGTGCCAGCATCCGAGCGGGAGAGACTGAGCAGTTCTTC
CDR3: CASIRAGETEQFF

length: 14
D: .
V: TRBV9
J: TRBJ2-7
size: .
DNA: TGTGCCAGCAGCGTAGAAGCTAACCCCTACGAGCAGTACTTC
CDR3: CASSVEANPYEQYF

length: 15
D: TRBD1
V: TRBV7-8
J: TRBJ2-3
size: many
DNA: TGTGCCAGCAGCTTTGGGGACAGTCGCACAGATACGCAGTATTTT
CDR3: CASSFGDSRTDTQYF

length: 17
D: TRBD2
V: TRBV20-1
J: TRBJ2-1
size: few
DNA: TGCAGTGCTAGAGTGATTGTGAGCGGGAGTAACTACAATGAGCAGTTCTTC
CDR3: CSARVIVSGSNYNEQFF

length: 14
D: .
V: TRBV18
J: TRBJ2-7
size: .
DNA: TGTGCCAGCTCACCAGGGGCGGCCCTACTCGAGCAGTACTTC
CDR3: CASSPGAALLEQYF

length: 16
D: TRBD2
V: TRBV2
J: TRBJ2-3
size: few
DNA: TGTGCCAGCAGTGAAGTCGGCGGGAGGGCCACAGATACGCAGTATTTT
CDR3: CASSEVGGRATDTQYF

length: 15
D: TRBD2
V: TRBV11-2
J: TRBJ2-1
size: few
DNA: TGTGCCAGCAGCTGGGGACTAGCGGGAGGGGTTGAGCAGTTCTTC
CDR3: CASSWGLAGGVEQFF